Listed below are T cell receptor beta chains from one sample, sequenced in a study of blood T cells in healthy people across ages. TCRdb analysed the 5' RACE reads with MiXCR anew, one entry per CDR3 protein. The sample yields around 900,000 distinct CDR3 sequences, roughly 51% seen once. Sequencing was done on a sample of blood. The source is a woman aged 55-70 years in good health. Both conserved end residues are part of each CDR3. The D gene is left open where the match is weak. The size of a clone is reported for some rows only, either as once, few or many, or as a class for expanded clones.

>TRBV11-2|many|15|TRBJ2-4|-
CASSPWRGEENIQYF
TGTGCCAGCAGCCCCTGGCGGGGCGAGGAAAACATTCAGTACTTC
>TRBV5-1|-|14|TRBJ2-1|TRBD2
CASSSTSGSYEQFF
TGCGCCAGCAGCTCGACTAGCGGGAGCTATGAGCAGTTCTTC
>TRBV28|-|15|TRBJ2-1|TRBD2
CASSKTSGRYNERFF
TGTGCCAGCAGCAAAACTAGCGGGAGGTACAATGAGCGGTTCTTC
>TRBV28|few|15|TRBJ2-7|-
CASSLGRSSSYEQYF
TGTGCCAGCAGTTTGGGCAGAAGTAGCTCCTACGAGCAGTACTTC
>TRBV29-1|few|15|TRBJ2-5|TRBD2
CSVDRIAGGIETQYF
TGCAGCGTTGACCGGATAGCGGGAGGAATAGAGACCCAGTACTTC
>TRBV6-1|-|15|TRBJ1-4|-
CASSEEDATNEKLFF
TGTGCCAGCAGTGAAGAGGATGCAACTAATGAAAAACTGTTTTTT
>TRBV29-1|-|11|TRBJ2-3|-
CSGLNTDTQYF
TGCAGCGGCCTAAACACAGATACGCAGTATTTT
>TRBV9|-|16|TRBJ2-4|TRBD2
CASSSTGLAGLDIQYF
TGTGCCAGCAGCTCAACGGGACTAGCGGGACTAGACATTCAGTACTTC
>TRBV6-6|-|14|TRBJ2-2|TRBD2
CASNKRGGTGELFF
TGTGCCAGCAATAAGCGGGGTGGTACCGGGGAGCTGTTTTTT
>TRBV7-9|-|15|TRBJ2-7|-
CASSLGRGITDEQYF
TGTGCCAGCAGCTTAGGCAGGGGTATTACGGACGAGCAGTACTTC
>TRBV29-1|-|13|TRBJ1-1|-
CSVGNTMNTEAFF
TGCAGCGTTGGCAACACAATGAACACTGAAGCTTTCTTT
>TRBV12-3/TRBV12-4|-|13|TRBJ2-1|-
CASSGLSPGTQFF
TGTGCCAGCAGTGGACTTTCCCCAGGGACCCAGTTCTTC
>TRBV28|many|12|TRBJ2-7|-
CASSLQAYEQYF
TGTGCCAGCAGCTTACAGGCCTACGAGCAGTACTTC
>TRBV6-6|-|15|TRBJ1-4|-
CASSLSGGTNEKLFF
TGTGCCAGCAGTCTGAGCGGCGGAACTAATGAAAAACTGTTTTTT
>TRBV14|few|15|TRBJ2-3|-
CASSQAWGGTDTQYF
TGTGCCAGCAGCCAAGCGTGGGGCGGCACAGATACGCAGTATTTT
>TRBV20-1|-|13|TRBJ2-1|-
CSARGSGAEEQFF
TGCAGTGCCCGGGGGTCGGGAGCGGAGGAGCAGTTCTTC
>TRBV20-1|many|13|TRBJ2-5|-
CSARFPYQETQYF
TGCAGTGCTAGGTTTCCGTACCAAGAGACCCAGTACTTC
>TRBV29-1|few|13|TRBJ2-4|-
CSVALGSKNIQYF
TGCAGCGTAGCTTTAGGGTCCAAAAACATTCAGTACTTC
>TRBV7-9|-|13|TRBJ2-1|-
CASRELRDLGQFF
TGTGCCAGCAGGGAACTCAGGGACCTAGGGCAGTTCTTC
>TRBV4-1|many|15|TRBJ2-7|TRBD2
CASSLTSGTFYEQYF
TGCGCCAGCAGCCTTACTAGCGGAACTTTCTACGAGCAGTACTTC
>TRBV18|-|13|TRBJ2-5|-
CAGKGLFQETQYF
TGTGCCGGCAAGGGACTCTTCCAAGAGACCCAGTACTTC